Each of the 19 T cell receptor beta chains below was sequenced from the same sample in a study of blood T cell repertoires in COVID-19. Clones were sequenced by immunoSEQ multiplex PCR, and TCRdb holds only the in-frame ones, with some missing. The data show about 280,000 clones, roughly 91% seen once. The sample consisted of peripheral blood. These receptors all stem from a woman aged 25 to 39 with COVID-19, enrolled during active disease.

The chain employs TRBV19 and TRBJ2-7, with D tentatively TRBD2 (5 bases). V dropped 4 bases and J dropped 0 bases, with 10 bases sitting between them. This CDR3 contains 14 residues. In germline, CDR1 is LNHDA, CDR2 SQIVND (reference sequence). DNA for the CDR3: TGTGCCAGTAGTACCGGGGAAAGCTCCTACGAGCAGTACTTC. Encoded protein: CASSTGESSYEQYF.

This chain uses TRBV9 with TRBJ2-5; 8 bases fit TRBD2. CDR1 SGDLS and CDR2 YYNGEE come from the germline V gene. This CDR3 has 13 residues. The V and J ends lost 10 bases and 5 bases, in that order; junction bases with no gene match: 10. CDR3 protein: CARGGRGGETQYF. CDR3 coding DNA: TGTGCCCGCGGCGGCCGGGGGGGGGAGACCCAGTACTTC.

The chain uses TRBV29-1 and TRBJ1-1; no clear D. Germline V CDR1 and CDR2: SQVTM, ANQGSEA. V was cut by 6 bases and J by 0 bases, with 11 bases left in between. The CDR3 length is 13 residues. CDR3 amino acids: CSVRNGLNTEAFF. For the CDR3, the DNA is TGCAGCGTCCGCAACGGTTTGAACACTGAAGCTTTCTTT.

The chain has TRBV20-1 and TRBJ2-1; D is ambiguous. Germline V lookup: CDR1 DFQATT, CDR2 SNEGSKA (reference sequence). The length of the CDR3 is 11 residues. V lost 2 bases to trimming and J lost 13 bases, with 12 bases between them. This CDR3 is CSARLLLNQFF. The DNA for the CDR3 is TGCAGTGCTAGACTACTATTGAATCAGTTCTTC.

This rearrangement joins TRBV4-1 to TRBJ1-2; weak D call: TRBD1 (6 bases). The CDR3 runs 15 residues. Germline CDR1 MGHRA, CDR2 YSYEKL. V was cut by 3 bases and J by 3 bases, with 14 bases left in between. The CDR3 loop is CASSQRVGADYGYTF. The CDR3 DNA follows: TGCGCCAGCAGCCAGCGAGTGGGGGCGGACTATGGCTACACCTTC.

The CDR3 spells CASSHRDRENSPLHF. CDR3 sequence (DNA): TGTGCCAGCAGTCACCGGGACAGGGAAAATTCACCCCTCCACTTT. J is TRBJ1-6 and V is TRBV28; 9 bases agree with TRBD1. Germline values: CDR1 MDHEN, CDR2 SYDVKM. V lost 5 bases to trimming and J lost 7 bases; unmatched junction nucleotides: 6. The CDR3 length is 15 residues.

The gene calls are TRBV10-3 and TRBJ2-4; tentatively, D is TRBD1 (5 bases). Germline V gives CDR1 ENHRY, CDR2 SYGVKD. V lost 0 bases, J lost 0 bases, and 9 bases lay in between. The CDR3 totals 16 residues. The CDR3: CAISESQTAAKNIQYF. The CDR3 coding sequence is TGTGCCATCAGTGAGTCTCAGACAGCAGCCAAAAACATTCAGTACTTC.

This clone appeared a few times. The CDR3 DNA follows: TGTGCCAGTAAATGGATGGAGGGGTCGATGGGTCAGCCCCAGCATTTT. Protein: CASKWMEGSMGQPQHF. The V call is TRBV19, the J call TRBJ1-5, with a weak D call TRBD1 (5 bases). Germline V gene sequence: CDR1 LNHDA, CDR2 SQIVND (reference sequence). There are 16 residues in the CDR3. V was trimmed by 7 bases and J by 6 bases, leaving 22 bases between them.

This chain connects TRBV5-1 to TRBJ2-7; 7 bases are a match to TRBD2. Trimming at V came to 0 bases and at J to 6 bases, leaving 3 bases not matched to a gene. Germline V lookup: CDR1 SGHRS, CDR2 YFSETQ. This CDR3 region has 13 residues. The CDR3 DNA sequence: TGCGCCAGCAGCTTGGGCCAGCGGGGCGAGCAGTACTTC. Translated, it gives CASSLGQRGEQYF.

The chain combines TRBV20-1 with TRBJ1-1; possibly TRBD1 for D (5 bases). This CDR3 comprises 11 residues. Germline CDR1 is DFQATT and CDR2 is SNEGSKA (reference sequence). V gave up 7 bases and J gave up 7 bases, with 13 bases separating them. The CDR3 nucleotides read TGCAGTGTGGGGACTTTGGGTGAAGCTTTCTTT. Protein product: CSVGTLGEAFF.

The rearrangement uses TRBV27 and TRBJ2-5; TRBD2 aligns across 13 bases. Trimming cost V 9 bases and J 5 bases; bases outside gene matches: 9. The CDR3 has 15 amino acids. The germline gives CDR1 MNHEY, CDR2 SMNVEV (reference sequence). The CDR3 spells CARTAPGLAGETQYF. DNA of the CDR3: TGTGCCAGAACAGCTCCGGGACTAGCGGGGGAGACCCAGTACTTC.

The V gene is TRBV10-2, the J gene TRBJ1-6, with D maybe TRBD1 (5 bases). V was cut by 10 bases and J by 7 bases, with 17 bases left in between. Germline CDR1 is WSHSY and CDR2 is SAAADI. The CDR3 sequence is 14 residues long. DNA of the CDR3: TGCGCCACCCTTTGGGGGGTCGGGAATTCACCCCTCCACTTT. It codes for CATLWGVGNSPLHF.

This clone has a handful of counts. The rearrangement uses TRBV13 and TRBJ1-4, with 7 bases lining up with TRBD1. The CDR3 length is 14 residues. The germline V gene has CDR1 PRHDT and CDR2 FYEKMQ (reference sequence). V shed 6 bases and J 4 bases; nucleotides not matched to a gene: 5. DNA of the CDR3: TGTGCCAGCAGTGGACAGGAGCATAATGAAAAACTGTTTTTT. As protein: CASSGQEHNEKLFF.

CDR3 in DNA: TGTGCCAGCAGTTTAGTCGGGTCCCTCCTCAACGAGCAGTACTTC. As protein: CASSLVGSLLNEQYF. V and J are TRBV28 and TRBJ2-7; D remains ambiguous. Germline V gene sequence: CDR1 MDHEN, CDR2 SYDVKM. CDR3 length equals 15 residues. V lost 2 bases and J 5 bases, leaving 16 bases between the germline ends.

The chain employs TRBV5-1 and TRBJ2-2; the D gene is possibly TRBD2 (6 bases). With 3 bases removed from V and 4 bases from J, the gap between germline ends came to 13 bases. Germline assignment: CDR1 SGHRS and CDR2 YFSETQ. This CDR3 is 15 amino acids long. This CDR3 reads CASSSPGSSTGELFF. The CDR3 DNA reads TGCGCCAGCAGCTCCCCCGGGAGCAGCACCGGGGAGCTGTTTTTT.

This clone was seen just once. J is TRBJ2-2 and V is TRBV11-3; D is unresolved. The V end lost 6 bases, the J end lost 6 bases, and 17 bases lay between the germline ends. Germline lookup yields CDR1 SGHNT and CDR2 YENEEA. There are 15 residues in the CDR3. CDR3: CASSPYFGASGELFF. The CDR3, as DNA: TGTGCCAGCAGTCCCTACTTTGGAGCATCCGGGGAGCTGTTTTTT.

The chain recombines TRBV6-5 with TRBJ1-1; D is unresolved. V gave up 4 bases and J gave up 0 bases, with 6 bases separating them. Germline CDR1 is MNHEY and CDR2 is SVGAGI. The length of the CDR3 is 13 residues. CDR3 residues: CASSFTVNTEAFF. CDR3 nucleotides: TGTGCCAGCAGTTTCACTGTGAACACTGAAGCTTTCTTT.

The chain joins TRBV28 to TRBJ1-2; D unresolved. V lost 6 bases and J lost 4, with 15 bases in between. In germline, CDR1 is MDHEN, CDR2 SYDVKM. The CDR3 contains 14 residues. The CDR3 protein is CASSSGVYGYGYTF. CDR3 DNA: TGTGCCAGCAGCTCCGGGGTGTACGGCTATGGCTACACCTTC.

V and J are TRBV19 and TRBJ1-2, with D possibly TRBD1 on 5 matching bases. The CDR3 covers 14 residues. CDR1 is LNHDA, CDR2 SQIVND, per germline (reference sequence). V was trimmed by 5 bases and J by 3 bases, leaving 13 bases between them. CDR3 sequence reads: CASSFTLGDYGYTF. In nucleotides, the CDR3 is TGTGCCAGTAGTTTTACCCTAGGGGACTATGGCTACACCTTC.